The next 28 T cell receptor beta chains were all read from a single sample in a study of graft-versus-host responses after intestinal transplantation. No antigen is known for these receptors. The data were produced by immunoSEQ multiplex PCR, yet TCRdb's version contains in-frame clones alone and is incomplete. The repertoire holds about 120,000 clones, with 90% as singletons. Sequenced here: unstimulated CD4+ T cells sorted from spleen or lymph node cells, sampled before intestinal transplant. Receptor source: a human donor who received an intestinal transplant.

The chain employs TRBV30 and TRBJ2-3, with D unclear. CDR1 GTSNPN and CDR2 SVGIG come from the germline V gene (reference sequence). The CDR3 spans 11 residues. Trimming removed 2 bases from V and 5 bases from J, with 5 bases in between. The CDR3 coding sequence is TGTGCCTGGAGTACCGGAGATACGCAGTATTTT. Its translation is CAWSTGDTQYF.

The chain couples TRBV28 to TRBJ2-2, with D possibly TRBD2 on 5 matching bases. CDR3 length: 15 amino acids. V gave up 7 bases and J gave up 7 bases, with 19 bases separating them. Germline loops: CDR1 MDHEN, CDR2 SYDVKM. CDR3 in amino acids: CASMWRARLSGELFF. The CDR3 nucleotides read TGTGCCAGCATGTGGCGGGCCCGTTTGAGCGGGGAGCTGTTTTTT.

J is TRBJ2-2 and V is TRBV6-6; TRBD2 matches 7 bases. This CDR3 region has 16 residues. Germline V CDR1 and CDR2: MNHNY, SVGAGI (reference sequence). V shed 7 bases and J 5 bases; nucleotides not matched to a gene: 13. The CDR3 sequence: CASTHGGSPGTGELFF. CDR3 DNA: TGTGCCAGCACTCACGGGGGGTCCCCTGGGACCGGGGAGCTGTTTTTT.

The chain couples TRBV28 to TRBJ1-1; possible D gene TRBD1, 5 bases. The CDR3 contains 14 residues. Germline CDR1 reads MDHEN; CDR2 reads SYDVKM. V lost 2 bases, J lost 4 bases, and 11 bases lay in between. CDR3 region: CASSLPRAITEAFF. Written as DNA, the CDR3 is TGTGCCAGCAGTTTACCCAGGGCTATCACTGAAGCTTTCTTT.

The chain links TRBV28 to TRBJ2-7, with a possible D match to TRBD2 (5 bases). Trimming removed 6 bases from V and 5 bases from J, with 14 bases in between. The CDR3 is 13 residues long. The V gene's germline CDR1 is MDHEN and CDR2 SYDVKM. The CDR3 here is CASREARYNEQYF. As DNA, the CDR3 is TGTGCCAGCAGGGAGGCGAGGTACAACGAGCAGTACTTC. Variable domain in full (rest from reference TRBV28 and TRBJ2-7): DVKVTQSSRYLVKRTGEKVFLECVQDMDHENMFWYRQDPGLGLRLIYFSYDVKMKEKGDIPEGYSVSREKKERFSLILESASTNQTSMYLCASREARYNEQYFGPGTRLTVT.

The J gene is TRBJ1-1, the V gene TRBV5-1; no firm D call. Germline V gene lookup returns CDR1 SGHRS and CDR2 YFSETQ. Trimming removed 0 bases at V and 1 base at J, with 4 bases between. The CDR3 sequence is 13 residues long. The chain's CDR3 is CASSLAENTEAFF. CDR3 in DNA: TGCGCCAGCAGCTTGGCAGAGAACACTGAAGCTTTCTTT.

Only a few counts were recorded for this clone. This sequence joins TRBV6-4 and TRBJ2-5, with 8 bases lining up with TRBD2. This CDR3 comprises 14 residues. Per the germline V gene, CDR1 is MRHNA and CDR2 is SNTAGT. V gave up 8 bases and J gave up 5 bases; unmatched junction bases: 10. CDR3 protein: CASVSGTDRETQYF. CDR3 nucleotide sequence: TGTGCCAGCGTTAGCGGGACGGATAGGGAGACCCAGTACTTC.

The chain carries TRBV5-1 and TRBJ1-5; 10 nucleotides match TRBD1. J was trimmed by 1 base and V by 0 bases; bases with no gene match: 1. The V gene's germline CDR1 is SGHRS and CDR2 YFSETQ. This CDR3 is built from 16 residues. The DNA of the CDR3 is TGCGCCAGCAGCTTGGAGGGACAGGGGAGCAATCAGCCCCAGCATTTT. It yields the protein CASSLEGQGSNQPQHF.

CDR3 region: CASSERQGTYGYTF. For the CDR3, the DNA is TGTGCCAGCAGTGAGCGACAGGGGACCTATGGCTACACCTTC. The chain is built from TRBV6-1 and TRBJ1-2; 8 bases agree with TRBD1. CDR1 MNHNS and CDR2 SASEGT come from the germline V gene. The CDR3 totals 14 residues. V was pared by 3 bases and J by 4 bases, with 4 bases of the junction left unmatched.

The CDR3 loop is CASSPGSGRMAEAFF. CDR3 coding DNA: TGTGCCAGCTCACCGGGCTCAGGGCGTATGGCTGAAGCTTTCTTT. The chain joins TRBV18 to TRBJ1-1, with D possibly being TRBD1 (5 bases). V was trimmed by 3 bases and J by 6 bases, leaving 17 bases between them. The CDR3 totals 15 residues. Germline V gene lookup returns CDR1 KGHSH and CDR2 LQKENI.

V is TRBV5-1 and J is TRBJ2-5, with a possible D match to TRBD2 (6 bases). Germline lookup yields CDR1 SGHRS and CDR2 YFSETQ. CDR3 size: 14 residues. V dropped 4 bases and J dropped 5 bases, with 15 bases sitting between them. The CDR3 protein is CASSPTRPSETQYF. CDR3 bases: TGCGCCAGCAGCCCGACTAGACCCTCGGAGACCCAGTACTTC.

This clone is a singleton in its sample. The CDR3 protein is CASSLTGVGEKLFF. DNA of the CDR3: TGTGCCAGCAGCCTGACAGGGGTGGGTGAAAAACTGTTTTTT. This chain joins TRBV14 and TRBJ1-4; TRBD1 agrees at 8 bases. With V trimmed by 4 bases and J by 7 bases, 5 bases remained unmatched. The CDR3 contains 14 residues. CDR1 and CDR2 from the germline V gene are SGHDN and FVKESK.

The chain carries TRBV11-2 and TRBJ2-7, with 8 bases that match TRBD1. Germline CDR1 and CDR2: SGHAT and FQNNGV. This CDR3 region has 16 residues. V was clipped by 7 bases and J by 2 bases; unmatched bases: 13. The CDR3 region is CASTTPRRGHAYEQYF. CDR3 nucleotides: TGTGCCAGCACCACCCCCCGCAGGGGGCATGCCTACGAGCAGTACTTC.

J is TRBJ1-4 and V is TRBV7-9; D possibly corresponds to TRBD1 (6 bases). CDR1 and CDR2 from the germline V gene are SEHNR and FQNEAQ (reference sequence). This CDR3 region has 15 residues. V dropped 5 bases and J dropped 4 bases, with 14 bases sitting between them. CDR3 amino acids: CASSTGGLGNEKLFF. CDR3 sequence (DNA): TGTGCCAGCAGCACGGGGGGGCTCGGTAATGAAAAACTGTTTTTT. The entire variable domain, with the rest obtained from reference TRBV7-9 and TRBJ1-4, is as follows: DTGVSQNPRHKITKRGQNVTFRCDPISEHNRLYWYRQTLGQGPEFLTYFQNEAQLEKSRLLSDRFSAERPKGSFSTLEIQRTEQGDSAMYLCASSTGGLGNEKLFFGSGTQLSVL.

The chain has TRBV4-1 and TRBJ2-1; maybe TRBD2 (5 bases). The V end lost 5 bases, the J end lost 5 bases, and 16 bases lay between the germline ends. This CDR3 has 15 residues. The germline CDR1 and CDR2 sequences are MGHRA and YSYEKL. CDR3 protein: CASSGLTGIHNEQFF. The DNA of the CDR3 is TGCGCCAGCAGCGGTCTTACGGGAATCCACAATGAGCAGTTCTTC.

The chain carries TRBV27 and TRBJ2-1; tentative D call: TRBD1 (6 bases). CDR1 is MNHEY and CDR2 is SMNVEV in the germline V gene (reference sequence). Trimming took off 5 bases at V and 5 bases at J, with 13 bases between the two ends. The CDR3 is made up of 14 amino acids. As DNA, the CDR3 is TGTGCCAGCAGTACATGGACAGTCCACAATGAGCAGTTCTTC. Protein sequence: CASSTWTVHNEQFF.

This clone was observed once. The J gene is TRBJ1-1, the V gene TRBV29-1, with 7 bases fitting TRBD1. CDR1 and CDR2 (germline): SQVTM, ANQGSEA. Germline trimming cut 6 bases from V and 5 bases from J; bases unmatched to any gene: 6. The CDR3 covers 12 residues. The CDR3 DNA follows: TGCAGCGTGCGGACAGGTTGGACTGAAGCTTTCTTT. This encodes CSVRTGWTEAFF.

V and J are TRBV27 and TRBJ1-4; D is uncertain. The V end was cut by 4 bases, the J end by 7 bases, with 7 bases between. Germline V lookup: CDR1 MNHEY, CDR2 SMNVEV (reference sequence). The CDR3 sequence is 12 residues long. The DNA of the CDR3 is TGTGCCAGCAGTTCGGGTGGTGAAAAACTGTTTTTT. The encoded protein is CASSSGGEKLFF. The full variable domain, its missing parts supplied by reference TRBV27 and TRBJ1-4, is EAQVTQNPRYLITVTGKKLTVTCSQNMNHEYMSWYRQDPGLGLRQIYYSMNVEVTDKGDVPEGYKVSRKEKRNFPLILESPSPNQTSLYFCASSSGGEKLFFGSGTQLSVL.

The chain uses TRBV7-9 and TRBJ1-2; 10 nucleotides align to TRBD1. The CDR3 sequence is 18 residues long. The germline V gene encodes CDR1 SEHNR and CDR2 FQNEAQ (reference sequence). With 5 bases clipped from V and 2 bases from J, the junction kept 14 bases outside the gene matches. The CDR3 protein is CASSRRVPDRGKNYGYTF. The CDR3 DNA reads TGTGCCAGCAGCCGAAGGGTTCCGGACAGGGGGAAGAACTATGGCTACACCTTC.

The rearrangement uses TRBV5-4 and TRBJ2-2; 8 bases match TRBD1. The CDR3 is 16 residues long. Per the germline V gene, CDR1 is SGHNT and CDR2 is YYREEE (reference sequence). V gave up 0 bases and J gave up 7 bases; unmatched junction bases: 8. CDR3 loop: CASSLAGRGPNGELFF. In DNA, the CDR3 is TGTGCCAGCAGCTTGGCCGGCAGGGGGCCAAACGGGGAGCTGTTTTTT.

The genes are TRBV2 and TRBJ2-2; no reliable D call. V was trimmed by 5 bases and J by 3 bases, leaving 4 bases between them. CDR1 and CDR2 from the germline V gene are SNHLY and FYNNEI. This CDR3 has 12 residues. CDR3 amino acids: CASSSDTGELFF. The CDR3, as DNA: TGTGCCAGCAGTTCCGACACCGGGGAGCTGTTTTTT.

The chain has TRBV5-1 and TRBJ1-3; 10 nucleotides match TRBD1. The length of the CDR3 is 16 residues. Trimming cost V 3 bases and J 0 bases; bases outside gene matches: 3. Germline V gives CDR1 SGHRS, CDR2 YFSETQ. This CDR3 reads CASSWDRGFSGNTIYF. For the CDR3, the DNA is TGCGCCAGCAGCTGGGACAGGGGCTTCTCTGGAAACACCATATATTTT.

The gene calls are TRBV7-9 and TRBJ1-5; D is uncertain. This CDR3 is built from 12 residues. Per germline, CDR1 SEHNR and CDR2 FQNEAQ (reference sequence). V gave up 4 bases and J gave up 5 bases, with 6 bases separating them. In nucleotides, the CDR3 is TGTGCCAGCAGCTCGGGTTATCAGCCCCAGCATTTT. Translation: CASSSGYQPQHF.

The CDR3 nucleotides read TGTGCCAGCAGCTTAGCCACAGGGTCCGGCTACACCTTC. Residues: CASSLATGSGYTF. This chain uses TRBV7-9 with TRBJ1-2; tentative D call: TRBD1 (6 bases). The CDR3 loop spans 13 amino acids. The V and J ends lost 0 bases and 8 bases respectively, with 10 bases between them. Germline-derived CDR1 and CDR2 are SEHNR and FQNEAQ (reference sequence).

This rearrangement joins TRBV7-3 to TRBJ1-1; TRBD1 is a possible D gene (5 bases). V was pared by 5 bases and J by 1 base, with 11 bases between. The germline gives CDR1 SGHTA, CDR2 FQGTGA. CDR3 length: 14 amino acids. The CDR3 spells CASSPRGGNTEAFF. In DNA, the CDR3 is TGTGCCAGCAGCCCACGGGGGGGGAACACTGAAGCTTTCTTT.

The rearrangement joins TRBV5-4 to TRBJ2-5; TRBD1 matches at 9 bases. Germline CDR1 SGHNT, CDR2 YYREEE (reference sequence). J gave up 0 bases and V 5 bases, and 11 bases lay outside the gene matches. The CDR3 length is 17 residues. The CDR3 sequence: CASSGITGGGNQETQYF. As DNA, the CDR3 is TGTGCCAGCAGTGGGATTACAGGGGGCGGCAACCAAGAGACCCAGTACTTC.

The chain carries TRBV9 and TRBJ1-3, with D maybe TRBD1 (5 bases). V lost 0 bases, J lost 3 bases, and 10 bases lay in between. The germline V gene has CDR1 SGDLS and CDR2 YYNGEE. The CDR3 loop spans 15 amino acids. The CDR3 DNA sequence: TGTGCCAGCAGCGTAGATGCAGGGATTGGAAACACCATATATTTT. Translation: CASSVDAGIGNTIYF.

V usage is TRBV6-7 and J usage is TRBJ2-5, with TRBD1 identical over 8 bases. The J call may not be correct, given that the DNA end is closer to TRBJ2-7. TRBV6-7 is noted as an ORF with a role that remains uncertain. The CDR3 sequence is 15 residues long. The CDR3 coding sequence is TGTGCCAGCAGTTACTCCCGGACAGGGCGGTACGAGCAGTACTTC. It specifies CASSYSRTGRYEQYF.